The present entry profiles one TCR beta chain with its context. The antigen remains unidentified. These data belong to a study of T cell responses to AZD1222 COVID-19 vaccine. Notes on the study in general: Two AZD1222 administrations were followed by greater Spike-specific TCR breadth and depth. The reported proportion of spike-specific TCRs targeting unmutated variant regions was nearly half. At 160-218 and 743-854, vaccine-associated CD4 TCRs were dominant, and they spanned spike.

Method: immunoSEQ multiplex PCR; TCRdb's copy keeps in-frame clones and lacks some. The table shows fewer than 120,000 clones, with 94% occurring only once. This clonotype was obtained from an adult who received the AZD1222 COVID-19 vaccine. Sequenced here: peripheral blood, sampled 28 days after the second AZD1222 dose.

Here the CDR3 DNA reads TGTGCCACCAGCAGAGATCAGGGGAGGGGCTACACCTTC. Translating it yields CATSRDQGRGYTF. This chain connects TRBV15 to TRBJ1-2; tentatively, D is TRBD1 (6 bases). CDR1 is LNHNV and CDR2 is YYDKDF in the germline V gene (reference sequence). V lost 0 bases and J lost 8, with 10 bases in between. The CDR3 extends over 13 amino acids. Full variable domain (outside the CDR3, taken from reference TRBV15 and TRBJ1-2): DAMVIQNPRYQVTQFGKPVTLSCSQTLNHNVMYWYQQKSSQAPKLLFHYYDKDFNNEADTPDNFQSRRPNTSFCFLDIRSPGLGDTAMYLCATSRDQGRGYTFGSGTRLTVV.